The clone carrying this TCR beta chain was seen a handful of times. TCRdb reprocessed the 5' RACE reads via MiXCR and lists one record per CDR3 protein. The sample includes approximately 85,000 distinct CDR3 sequences, 13% of them seen just once. These data originate in a study of T cells after yellow fever vaccination. General study points: The bulk population could contribute abundant contaminating clonotypes to FACS-sorted repertoires. Compared with primary, the secondary response was weaker and peaked at day 5, not 15.

This CDR3 is 14 amino acids long. CDR1 is MDHEN, CDR2 SYDVKM, per germline. V lost 5 bases and J lost 2, with 12 bases in between. This clonotype was obtained from a man in his late teens or twenties who received the YFV17D yellow fever vaccine. The chain combines TRBV28 with TRBJ2-5, with D uncertain. The starting material was CD8+ T cells not binding an NS4B(214-222) dextramer, sorted from PBMCs, obtained more than 20 days after the first yellow fever vaccination. CDR3 nucleotides: TGTGCCAGCAGTCGACCTAGACTTCAAGAGACCCAGTACTTC. Amino acids: CASSRPRLQETQYF.